This entry is about one TCR beta chain. Its recognized antigen is unknown. No qualities accompany the bases; no much larger clone lies one base away. TCR cDNA was synthesized by 5'RACE template switching, which introduced a universal primer site and unique molecular identifiers. cDNA synthesis was primed from both the TCR alpha and TCR beta constant segments. Library amplification used two PCR steps, and the second PCR step added sample barcodes and sequencing adapters. Sequencing of the libraries was done on either Illumina HiSeq 2500 (2x100 bp) or NovaSeq (2x150 bp). As for how the authors treated the data: Demultiplexing of reads and collapsing into UMI consensus sequences were performed with MIGEC, and V(D)J alignment was carried out with MiXCR. Using edgeR on replicate PBMC samples, clonotypes were called vaccine-responding if FDR was below 0.01 and the log2 fold change was above 5 up to day 15. CD4 or CD8 identity was assigned to each bulk clonotype according to whether the clonotype was present at higher abundance in the sequenced CD4 repertoire or the sequenced CD8 repertoire. TCRdb reprocessed the public reads (quality trimming at Q25 with fastp, clone calling with MiXCR) and kept in-frame beta chains. Rows with one shared CDR3 protein collapse into an entry with the most common genes and DNA. TCRdb's processing, not the authors' own work, is the source of the V and J calls. This sample lists 620,000 or so distinct CDR3 sequences; about 15% were detected once. The ten largest make up 15% to 20% of the sample.

The data are from a study of T cells after yellow fever vaccination (dated by TCRdb to between 2019 and 2020). General notes on the study: The SMART-Seq v4 Ultra Low Input RNA kit was used to prepare libraries from fractions with low cell numbers. To follow T-cell clones before and after primary and booster YFV17D yellow fever vaccination, bulk TCR alpha and beta repertoires were sequenced over time. Blood samples were taken at several timepoints before and after primary and secondary immunization, and bulk PBMC replicates and cell subsets were isolated. Two healthy male donors, one aged 18 to 30 and one aged 30 to 40 years, made up the cohort. Study-wide findings and limitations: Computational filtering was required because FACS-sorted repertoires could contain abundant contaminating clonotypes from the bulk population. A small fraction of clonotypes showed up in both the CD4 and CD8 compartments, probably as a result of convergent recombination. Compared with the primary T-cell response, the secondary T-cell response was weaker but faster, peaking on day 5 rather than day 15. The study included only two donors, which limits how far the findings can be generalized. Most clones expanded after primary vaccination (96% of CD4 and roughly 88% of CD8) were re-detected after the booster, suggesting that broad memory maintenance occurred.

The treatment or condition label here, explained by the study, means: live attenuated yellow fever vaccine strain. At every blood-draw timepoint, two biological replicates of bulk PBMCs were collected. A standard Ficoll-Paque protocol was used to isolate PBMCs from peripheral blood. TriZol was used to extract RNA from bulk PBMCs, from CD4 and CD8 fractions, and from dextramer-positive and dextramer-negative fractions. As encoded in the germline V gene, CDR1 is KGHDR while CDR2 is SFDVKD. The CDR3, from cysteine to phenylalanine, totals 13 residues. Here the CDR3 DNA is all that survives: 39 bases in frame from base 1. The trim is 4 bases for V and 4 bases for J, with a gap of 4 bases between the germline ends.

The source was PBMCs, collected around 5 days after the first yellow fever vaccination. The origin of this receptor is a man between 18 and 29 years old who received the YFV17D yellow fever vaccine. This chain joins TRBV24-1 to TRBJ2-6, with no confident D gene call. The DNA is TGTGCCACCAGTGACGGAGGGGCCAACGTCCTGACTTTC. Its protein reads: CATSDGGANVLTF.